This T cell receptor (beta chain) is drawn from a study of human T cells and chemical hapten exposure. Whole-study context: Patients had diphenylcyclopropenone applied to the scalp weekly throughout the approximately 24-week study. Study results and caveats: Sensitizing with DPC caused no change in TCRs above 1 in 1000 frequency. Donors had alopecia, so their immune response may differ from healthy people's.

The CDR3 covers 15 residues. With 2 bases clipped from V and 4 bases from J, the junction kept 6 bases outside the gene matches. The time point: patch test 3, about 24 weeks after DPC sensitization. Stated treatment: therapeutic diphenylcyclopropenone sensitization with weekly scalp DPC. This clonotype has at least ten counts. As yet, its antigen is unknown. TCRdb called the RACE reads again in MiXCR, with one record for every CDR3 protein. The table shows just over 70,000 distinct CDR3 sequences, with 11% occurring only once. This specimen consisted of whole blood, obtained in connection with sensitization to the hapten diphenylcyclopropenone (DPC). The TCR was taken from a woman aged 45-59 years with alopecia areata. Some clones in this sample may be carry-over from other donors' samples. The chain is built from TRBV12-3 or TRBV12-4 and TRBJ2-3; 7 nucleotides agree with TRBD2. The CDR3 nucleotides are TGTGCCAGCAGTTTAACTAGCGTTATGGCAGATACGCAGTATTTT. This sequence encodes CASSLTSVMADTQYF.